Detailed here is one TCR beta chain. Other nucleotide sequences from this sample produce the same CDR3. This CDR3 is 12 amino acids long. Trimming pared 4 bases from V and 4 bases from J, leaving 5 bases between. Per the germline V gene, CDR1 is MDHEN and CDR2 is SYDVKM. Symptom resolution, clearance, or two negative PCRs marked donors in Cohort 3 as recovered. The data are from a study of blood T cell repertoires in COVID-19. In the source study's methods: Researchers report that nucleated cell counts were estimated from reference gene primer amplification. Repertoires were generated with immunoSEQ multiplex PCR, while TCRdb's copy carries only in-frame clones and drops some. V, J and clone size are taken as reported in that table, and D and trimming were inferred from the DNA itself. The sample consists of 200,000 to 300,000 clones, 85% to 90% of them appearing once.

This sequence originates from a woman aged 25 to 39 who had recovered from COVID-19. The chain joins TRBV28 to TRBJ1-5, with a weak D call TRBD1 (5 bases). The sample was PBMCs or T cells enriched from blood (not recorded which). The CDR3: CASSSGNQPQHF. The CDR3 bases are TGTGCCAGCAGTTCAGGGAATCAGCCCCAGCATTTT.